These 11 T cell receptor beta chains originate from one sample sequenced in a study of blood T cell repertoires in COVID-19. Here immunoSEQ multiplex PCR was the method, and the copy in TCRdb shows in-frame clones only, minus some. The sample shows about 410,000 clones, around 91% of them seen only once. Input material: peripheral blood. The receptors come from a woman aged 40 to 55 with COVID-19, enrolled during active disease.

The rearrangement uses TRBV19 and TRBJ2-1, with 10 positions matching TRBD1. The CDR3 has 17 residues. V shed 3 bases and J 8 bases; nucleotides not matched to a gene: 13. Germline-derived CDR1 and CDR2 are LNHDA and SQIVND (reference sequence). The DNA of the CDR3 is TGTGCCAGTAGTATGGGGACAGGGGCAAACCTTATGTATGAGCAGTTCTTC. This gives the protein CASSMGTGANLMYEQFF.

This chain uses TRBV28 with TRBJ2-7; TRBD2 matches 11 bases. Germline V gives CDR1 MDHEN, CDR2 SYDVKM. This CDR3 has 15 residues. Losses at the gene ends were 4 bases for V and 2 bases for J; bases not matched to a gene: 4. The CDR3 coding sequence is TGTGCCAGCAGTTCGGGGACTAGCGGCCCCTACGAGCAGTACTTC. Translated: CASSSGTSGPYEQYF.

V is TRBV18 and J is TRBJ1-1, with D possibly matching TRBD1 (6 bases). The germline CDR1 and CDR2 sequences are KGHSH and LQKENI. V was clipped by 8 bases and J by 0 bases, with 13 bases between them. The CDR3 consists of 14 residues. The CDR3 loop is CASLAGALNTEAFF. In DNA, the CDR3 is TGTGCCAGCCTAGCGGGGGCCCTGAACACTGAAGCTTTCTTT.

The count of this clone is one. The chain links TRBV28 to TRBJ1-1; perhaps TRBD1 as D (5 bases). The CDR3 totals 13 residues. CDR1 and CDR2 (germline): MDHEN, SYDVKM. Deletions cut 5 bases from V and 2 bases from J, with 9 bases between. DNA of the CDR3: TGTGCCAGCAGTCCGACAGTAAACACTGAAGCTTTCTTT. This codes for CASSPTVNTEAFF.

The J gene is TRBJ1-3, the V gene TRBV5-1, with 7 positions matching TRBD1. The CDR3 loop spans 15 amino acids. CDR1 SGHRS and CDR2 YFSETQ come from the germline V gene. Trimming took 2 bases from V and 0 from J; bases not matched to a gene: 2. Here the CDR3 DNA reads TGCGCCAGCAGCTTAGGGGGCGCCTCTGGAAACACCATATATTTT. Its protein product is CASSLGGASGNTIYF.

The chain recombines TRBV28 with TRBJ1-2; D unresolved. This CDR3 comprises 15 residues. V dropped 7 bases and J dropped 1 base, with 16 bases sitting between them. Germline CDR1 is MDHEN and CDR2 is SYDVKM. CDR3 sequence reads: CASNPGAVGNYGYTF. CDR3 in DNA: TGTGCCAGCAACCCAGGCGCAGTGGGTAACTATGGCTACACCTTC.

The J gene is TRBJ2-5, the V gene TRBV18, with 13 bases that match TRBD2. Germline CDR1 KGHSH, CDR2 LQKENI. The J segment lost 4 bases and the V segment lost 4 bases, leaving 3 bases of the junction unmatched. This CDR3 is 15 amino acids long. As DNA, the CDR3 is TGTGCCAGCTCACAAGGACTAGCGGGAGCAGAGACCCAGTACTTC. Protein product: CASSQGLAGAETQYF.

The chain employs TRBV6-5 and TRBJ2-5; D uncertain. V was shortened by 5 bases and J by 5 bases, with 18 bases between the two germline ends. CDR3 length equals 15 residues. Germline CDR1 MNHEY, CDR2 SVGAGI. For the CDR3, the DNA is TGTGCCAGCAGTCTACCCCCCAGGTCCCGGGAGACCCAGTACTTC. It encodes CASSLPPRSRETQYF.

The genes are TRBV6-6 and TRBJ1-5; maybe TRBD1 (5 bases). V was pared by 5 bases and J by 6 bases, with 26 bases between. Germline V gene lookup returns CDR1 MNHNY and CDR2 SVGAGI (reference sequence). This CDR3 comprises 18 residues. The CDR3: CASSQTENQRLRPQPQHF. The CDR3 region has the DNA TGTGCCAGCAGTCAGACAGAGAACCAAAGGCTTCGTCCTCAGCCCCAGCATTTT.

The chain is built from TRBV9 and TRBJ1-1; 7 positions match TRBD1. Trimming cost V 2 bases and J 3 bases; bases outside gene matches: 4. The CDR3 is 14 amino acids. Germline lookup yields CDR1 SGDLS and CDR2 YYNGEE. Written as DNA, the CDR3 is TGTGCCAGCAGCGTTATTCAGGGGGACACTGAAGCTTTCTTT. Its protein is CASSVIQGDTEAFF.

The V and J genes are TRBV21-1 and TRBJ1-5; TRBD1 reflects the table's D call only, with no check against the DNA. TRBV21-1 represents a pseudogene. The CDR3 contains 16 residues. The CDR3: CASSKAGHYSNQPQHF. CDR3 DNA: TGTGCCAGCAGCAAAGCGGGACATTATAGCAATCAGCCCCAGCATTTT.